A single sample is the source of the 5 T cell receptor beta chains below, sequenced in a study of OX40 agonist ivuxolimab in advanced cancers. Library generation was performed with the immunoSEQ multiplex PCR assay. Not all clones reach the TCRdb copy of this immuneACCESS table, which keeps in-frame sequences only. Checked studies attribute under half of the gap to unresolved V genes and leave the rest unexplained. Here the sample has 65,000 to 85,000 clones; about 87% occur a single time. Clones ranked in the top ten supply 2.5% to 3% of the sample. Sequenced material: CD4+ or CD8+ T cells sorted from blood, taken in a trial of the OX40 agonist ivuxolimab. The receptors come from an adult with an advanced solid tumor such as melanoma, head and neck, liver or kidney cancer.

This clone has only a few counts. The genes are TRBV30 and TRBJ1-1; D is ambiguous. The CDR3 totals 16 residues. V lost 2 bases, J lost 0 bases, and 16 bases lay in between. The germline V gene has CDR1 GTSNPN and CDR2 SVGIG (reference sequence). This chain's CDR3 is CAWSLGGSKMNTEAFF. The CDR3 DNA follows: TGTGCCTGGAGTTTGGGAGGCTCTAAGATGAACACTGAAGCTTTCTTT.

For this clone: One end of the junction is discordant with germline, which a read error may explain. The rearrangement links TRBV5-6 to TRBJ1-2, with TRBD1 as a possible D gene (5 bases). Per germline, CDR1 SGHDT and CDR2 YYEEEE. The CDR3 sequence is 14 residues long. CDR3 sequence (DNA): TGTGCCAGCAGCTTGGGAGGGGCAGGCTATGGCCACACCTTC. As protein: CASSLGGAGYGHTF.

The chain combines TRBV30 with TRBJ1-6; a possible D gene is TRBD1 (6 bases). Germline values: CDR1 GTSNPN, CDR2 SVGIG (reference sequence). With 5 bases removed from V and 9 bases from J, the gap between germline ends came to 23 bases. The CDR3 extends over 16 amino acids. As DNA, the CDR3 is TGTGCCTGGTCTAAGGGGGGCATAATACTGATTTCACCCCTCCACTTT. Its translation is CAWSKGGIILISPLHF.

The J gene is TRBJ2-3, the V gene TRBV9; D uncertain. Germline values: CDR1 SGDLS, CDR2 YYNGEE. This CDR3 comprises 15 residues. V lost 0 bases and J lost 0, with 8 bases in between. The CDR3 sequence: CASSVALGSTDTQYF. CDR3 nucleotide sequence: TGTGCCAGCAGCGTAGCTTTGGGAAGCACAGATACGCAGTATTTT.

This clone was counted once. The chain joins TRBV28 to TRBJ1-1, with a weak D call TRBD1 (5 bases). The V and J ends lost 4 bases and 3 bases respectively, with 18 bases between them. The CDR3 is 16 amino acids. Germline CDR1 and CDR2: MDHEN and SYDVKM. CDR3 residues: CASSSPGRLGDTEAFF. The CDR3 nucleotides read TGTGCCAGCAGTTCCCCAGGCAGGCTAGGGGACACTGAAGCTTTCTTT.